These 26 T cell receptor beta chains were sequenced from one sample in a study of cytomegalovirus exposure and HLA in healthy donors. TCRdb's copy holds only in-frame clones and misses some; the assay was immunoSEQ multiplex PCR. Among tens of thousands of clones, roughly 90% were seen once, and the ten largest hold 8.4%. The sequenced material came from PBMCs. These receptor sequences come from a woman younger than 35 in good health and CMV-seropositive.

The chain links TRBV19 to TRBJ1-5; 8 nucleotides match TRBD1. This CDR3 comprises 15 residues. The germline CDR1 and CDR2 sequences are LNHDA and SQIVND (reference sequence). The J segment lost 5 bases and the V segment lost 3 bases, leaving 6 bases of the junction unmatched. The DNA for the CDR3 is TGTGCCAGTAGTATCCTTAGACAGGGGCATCAGCCCCAGCATTTT. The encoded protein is CASSILRQGHQPQHF.

The CDR3 coding sequence is TGTGCCAGCAGTAGACCAGGGGTCGCCCATGATACGCAGTATTTT. This gives the protein CASSRPGVAHDTQYF. V usage is TRBV28 and J usage is TRBJ2-3; D may be TRBD1 (6 bases). The CDR3 is made up of 15 amino acids. Germline values: CDR1 MDHEN, CDR2 SYDVKM. The V end was cut by 5 bases, the J end by 6 bases, with 18 bases between.

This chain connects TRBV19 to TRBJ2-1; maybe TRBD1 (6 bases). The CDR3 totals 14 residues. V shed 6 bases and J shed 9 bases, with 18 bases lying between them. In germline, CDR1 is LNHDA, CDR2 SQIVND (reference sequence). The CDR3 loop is CASRVEQGLGEQFF. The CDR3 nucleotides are TGTGCCAGTAGGGTGGAACAGGGTCTCGGTGAGCAGTTCTTC.

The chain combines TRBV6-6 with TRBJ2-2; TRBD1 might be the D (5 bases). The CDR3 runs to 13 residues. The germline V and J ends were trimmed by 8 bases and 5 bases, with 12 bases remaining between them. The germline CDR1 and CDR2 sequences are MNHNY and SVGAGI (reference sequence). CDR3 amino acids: CASLRALTGELFF. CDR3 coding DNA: TGTGCCAGCCTCAGGGCACTAACCGGGGAGCTGTTTTTT.

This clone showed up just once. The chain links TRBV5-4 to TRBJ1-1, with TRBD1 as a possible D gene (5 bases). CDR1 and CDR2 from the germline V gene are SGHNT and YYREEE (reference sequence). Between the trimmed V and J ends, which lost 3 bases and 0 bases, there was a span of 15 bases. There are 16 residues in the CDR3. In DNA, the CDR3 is TGTGCCAGCAGCTGGGGGGGACGGAGCATGAACACTGAAGCTTTCTTT. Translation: CASSWGGRSMNTEAFF.

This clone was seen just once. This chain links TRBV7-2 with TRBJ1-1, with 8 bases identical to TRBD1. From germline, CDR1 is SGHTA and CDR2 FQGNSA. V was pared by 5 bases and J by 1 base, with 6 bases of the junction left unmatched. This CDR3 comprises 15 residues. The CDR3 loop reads CASSPIGTGNTEAFF. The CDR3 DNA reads TGTGCCAGCAGCCCGATTGGGACAGGGAACACTGAAGCTTTCTTT.

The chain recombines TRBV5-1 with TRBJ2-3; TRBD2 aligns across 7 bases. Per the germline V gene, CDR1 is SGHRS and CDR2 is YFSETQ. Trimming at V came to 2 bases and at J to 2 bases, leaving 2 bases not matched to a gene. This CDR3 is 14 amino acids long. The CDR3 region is CASSLRGDTDTQYF. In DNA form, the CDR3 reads TGCGCCAGCAGCTTACGGGGGGACACAGATACGCAGTATTTT.

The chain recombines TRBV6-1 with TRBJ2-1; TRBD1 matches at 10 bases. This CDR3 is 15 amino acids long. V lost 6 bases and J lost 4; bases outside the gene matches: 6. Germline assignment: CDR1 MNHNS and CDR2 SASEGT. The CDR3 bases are TGTGCCAGCAGATCAGGACAGGGGGGATACAATGAGCAGTTCTTC. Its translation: CASRSGQGGYNEQFF.

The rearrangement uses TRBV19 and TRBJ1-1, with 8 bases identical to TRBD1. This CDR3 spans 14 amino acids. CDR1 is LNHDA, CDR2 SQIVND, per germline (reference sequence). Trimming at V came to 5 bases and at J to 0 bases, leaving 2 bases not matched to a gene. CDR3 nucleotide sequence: TGTGCCAGTAGTCGGACAGGGATGAACACTGAAGCTTTCTTT. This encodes CASSRTGMNTEAFF.

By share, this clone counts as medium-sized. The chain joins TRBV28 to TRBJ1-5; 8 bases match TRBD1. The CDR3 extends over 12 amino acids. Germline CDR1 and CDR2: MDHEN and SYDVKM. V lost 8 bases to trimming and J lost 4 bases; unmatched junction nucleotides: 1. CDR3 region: CASGQGNQPQHF. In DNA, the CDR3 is TGTGCCAGCGGACAGGGTAATCAGCCCCAGCATTTT.

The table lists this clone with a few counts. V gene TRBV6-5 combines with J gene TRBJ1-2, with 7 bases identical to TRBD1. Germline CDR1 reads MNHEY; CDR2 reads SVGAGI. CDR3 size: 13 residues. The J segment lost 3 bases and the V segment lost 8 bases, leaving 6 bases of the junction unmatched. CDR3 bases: TGTGCCAGCCGCCTCGGGACAGACTATGGCTACACCTTC. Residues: CASRLGTDYGYTF.

The DNA for the CDR3 is TGTGCCAGTAGTATTGAGAAGAACACTGAAGCTTTCTTT. The encoded protein is CASSIEKNTEAFF. This chain connects TRBV19 to TRBJ1-1; unclear D gene. The germline V and J ends were trimmed by 3 bases and 1 base, with 6 bases remaining between them. The CDR3 is made up of 13 amino acids. From germline, CDR1 is LNHDA and CDR2 SQIVND (reference sequence).

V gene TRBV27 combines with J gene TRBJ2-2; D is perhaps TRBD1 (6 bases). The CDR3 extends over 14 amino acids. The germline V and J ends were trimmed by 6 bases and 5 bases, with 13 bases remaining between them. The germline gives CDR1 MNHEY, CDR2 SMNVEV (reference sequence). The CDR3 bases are TGTGCCAGCAGAGAGGGGGTACGAACCGGGGAGCTGTTTTTT. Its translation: CASREGVRTGELFF.

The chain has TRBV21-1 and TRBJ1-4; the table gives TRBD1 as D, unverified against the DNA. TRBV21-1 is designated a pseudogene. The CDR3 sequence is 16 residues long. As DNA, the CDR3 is TGTGCCAGCAGCACCCCCACAGGGGGCAAAAATGAAAAACTGTTTTTT. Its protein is CASSTPTGGKNEKLFF.

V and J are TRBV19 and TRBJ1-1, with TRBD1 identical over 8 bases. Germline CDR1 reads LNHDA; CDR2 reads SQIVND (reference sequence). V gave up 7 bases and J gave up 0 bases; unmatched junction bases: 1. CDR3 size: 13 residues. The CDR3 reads CASKQGVNTEAFF. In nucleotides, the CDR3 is TGTGCCAGTAAACAGGGGGTGAACACTGAAGCTTTCTTT.

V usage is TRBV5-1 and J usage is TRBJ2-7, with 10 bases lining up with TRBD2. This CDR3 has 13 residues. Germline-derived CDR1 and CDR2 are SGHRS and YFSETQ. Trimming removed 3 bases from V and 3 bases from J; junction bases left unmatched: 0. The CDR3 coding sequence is TGCGCCAGCAGCTGGACTAGCGGCTACGAGCAGTACTTC. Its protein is CASSWTSGYEQYF.

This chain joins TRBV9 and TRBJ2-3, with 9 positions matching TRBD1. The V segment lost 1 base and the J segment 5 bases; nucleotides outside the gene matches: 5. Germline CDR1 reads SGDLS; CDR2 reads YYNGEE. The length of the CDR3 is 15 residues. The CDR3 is CASSVNRGQGDTQYF. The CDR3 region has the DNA TGTGCCAGCAGCGTAAACAGGGGGCAAGGAGATACGCAGTATTTT. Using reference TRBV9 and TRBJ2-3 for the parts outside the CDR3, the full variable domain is DSGVTQTPKHLITATGQRVTLRCSPRSGDLSVYWYQQSLDQGLQFLIQYYNGEERAKGNILERFSAQQFPDLHSELNLSSLELGDSALYFCASSVNRGQGDTQYFGPGTRLTVL.

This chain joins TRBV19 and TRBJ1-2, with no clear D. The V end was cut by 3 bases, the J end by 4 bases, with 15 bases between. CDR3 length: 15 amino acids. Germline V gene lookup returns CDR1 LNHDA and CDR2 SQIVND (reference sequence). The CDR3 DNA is TGTGCCAGTAGTATGTTCGCCCCAAGCGGCTATGGCTACACCTTC. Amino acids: CASSMFAPSGYGYTF.

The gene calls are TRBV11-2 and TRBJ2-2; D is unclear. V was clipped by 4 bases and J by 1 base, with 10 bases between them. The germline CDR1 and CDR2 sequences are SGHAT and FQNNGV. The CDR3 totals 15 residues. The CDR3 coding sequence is TGTGCCAGCAGCTCCCCTAGGAGGAACACCGGGGAGCTGTTTTTT. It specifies CASSSPRRNTGELFF. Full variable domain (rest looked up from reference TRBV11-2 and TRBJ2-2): EAGVAQSPRYKIIEKRQSVAFWCNPISGHATLYWYQQILGQGPKLLIQFQNNGVVDDSQLPKDRFSAERLKGVDSTLKIQPAKLEDSAVYLCASSSPRRNTGELFFGEGSRLTVL.

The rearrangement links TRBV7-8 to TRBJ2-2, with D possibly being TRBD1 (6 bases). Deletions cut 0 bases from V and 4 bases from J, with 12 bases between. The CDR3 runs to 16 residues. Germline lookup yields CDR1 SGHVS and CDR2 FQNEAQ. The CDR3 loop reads CASSLAGQGSTGELFF. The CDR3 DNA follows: TGTGCCAGCAGCTTAGCCGGCCAGGGGAGCACCGGGGAGCTGTTTTTT.

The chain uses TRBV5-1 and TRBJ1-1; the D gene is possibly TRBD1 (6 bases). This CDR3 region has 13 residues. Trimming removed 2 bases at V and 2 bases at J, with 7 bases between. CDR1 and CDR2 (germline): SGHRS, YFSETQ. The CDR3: CASSLQGNTEAFF. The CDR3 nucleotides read TGCGCCAGCAGCTTACAGGGTAACACTGAAGCTTTCTTT.

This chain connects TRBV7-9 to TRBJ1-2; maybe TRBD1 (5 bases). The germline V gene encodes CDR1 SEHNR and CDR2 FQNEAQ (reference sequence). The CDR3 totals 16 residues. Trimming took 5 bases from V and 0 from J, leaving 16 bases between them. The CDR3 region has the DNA TGTGCCAGCAGCCCAATGGGCGGGACCTCTAACTATGGCTACACCTTC. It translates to CASSPMGGTSNYGYTF.

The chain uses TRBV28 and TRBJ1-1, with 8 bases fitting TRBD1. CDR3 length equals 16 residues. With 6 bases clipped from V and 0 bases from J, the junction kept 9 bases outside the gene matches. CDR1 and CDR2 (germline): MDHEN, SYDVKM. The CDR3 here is CASSNPEQGVNTEAFF. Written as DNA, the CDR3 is TGTGCCAGCAGCAACCCAGAACAGGGGGTGAACACTGAAGCTTTCTTT. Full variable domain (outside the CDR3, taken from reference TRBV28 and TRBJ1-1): DVKVTQSSRYLVKRTGEKVFLECVQDMDHENMFWYRQDPGLGLRLIYFSYDVKMKEKGDIPEGYSVSREKKERFSLILESASTNQTSMYLCASSNPEQGVNTEAFFGQGTRLTVV.

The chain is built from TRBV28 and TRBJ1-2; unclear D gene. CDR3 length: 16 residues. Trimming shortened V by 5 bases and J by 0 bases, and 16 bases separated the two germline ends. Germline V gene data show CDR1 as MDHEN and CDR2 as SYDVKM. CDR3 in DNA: TGTGCCAGCAGTCCTCCCCCGGGGAAGCCTAACTATGGCTACACCTTC. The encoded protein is CASSPPPGKPNYGYTF.

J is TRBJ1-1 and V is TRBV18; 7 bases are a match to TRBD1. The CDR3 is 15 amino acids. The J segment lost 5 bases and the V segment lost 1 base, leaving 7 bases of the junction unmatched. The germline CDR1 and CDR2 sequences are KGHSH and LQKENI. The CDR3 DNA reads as TGTGCCAGCTCACCACGCGAGGGGGCGGTGACTGAAGCTTTCTTT. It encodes CASSPREGAVTEAFF.

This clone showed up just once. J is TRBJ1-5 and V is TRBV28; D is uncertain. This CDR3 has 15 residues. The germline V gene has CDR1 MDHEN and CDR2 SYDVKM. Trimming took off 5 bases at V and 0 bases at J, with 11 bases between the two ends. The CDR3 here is CASSLRLYSNQPQHF. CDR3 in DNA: TGTGCCAGCAGTCTCCGACTCTATAGCAATCAGCCCCAGCATTTT.